Shown below are 18 T cell receptor beta chains from a single sample sequenced in a study of cytomegalovirus exposure and HLA in healthy donors. PCR primers comprised 60 Vbeta and 13 Jbeta primers. TCRdb keeps only in-frame clones here, not all; method: immunoSEQ multiplex PCR. The sample includes 220,000 or so clones, under 85% of them seen just once. Material: PBMCs. All receptors come from a man aged 45-65 years in good health and CMV-seronegative.

The chain couples TRBV9 to TRBJ2-5, with 8 positions matching TRBD1. The J call may be mistaken, given a closer DNA end match to TRBJ2-7. Looked up from germline, CDR1 is SGDLS and CDR2 is YYNGEE. This CDR3 has 14 residues. CDR3 bases: TGTGCCAGCAGCCCAAGGACAGGGCGGGACGAGCAGTACTTC. It is translated as CASSPRTGRDEQYF.

This clone was observed once. The CDR3 bases are TGTGCCAGCTCACCAGCGGGACCAATAAATGAGCAGTTCTTC. This codes for CASSPAGPINEQFF. The chain links TRBV18 to TRBJ2-1; TRBD2 might be the D (6 bases). The CDR3 runs 14 residues. The V end was cut by 2 bases, the J end by 7 bases, with 12 bases between. Looked up from germline, CDR1 is KGHSH and CDR2 is LQKENI.

The J gene is TRBJ2-3, the V gene TRBV7-6; TRBD2 aligns across 8 bases. Trimming cost V 3 bases and J 3 bases; bases outside gene matches: 5. From germline, CDR1 is SGHVS and CDR2 FNYEAQ. This CDR3 spans 15 amino acids. As DNA, the CDR3 is TGTGCCAGCAGCTTCTTAGCGGGAAGGACAGATACGCAGTATTTT. The encoded protein is CASSFLAGRTDTQYF.

The chain uses TRBV5-1 and TRBJ1-1; no definite D call. V lost 0 bases and J 4 bases, leaving 10 bases between the germline ends. The CDR3 is 14 amino acids. Germline CDR1 reads SGHRS; CDR2 reads YFSETQ. CDR3 protein: CASSLARLTTEAFF. The CDR3 DNA reads as TGCGCCAGCAGCTTGGCAAGACTAACCACTGAAGCTTTCTTT.

The sample holds a few counts of this clone. V is TRBV5-1 and J is TRBJ1-4; 8 nucleotides align to TRBD1. Per germline, CDR1 SGHRS and CDR2 YFSETQ. V trimming: 2 bases; J trimming: 3 bases; junction bases outside the gene matches: 3. This CDR3 region has 15 residues. CDR3 amino acids: CASSLGQGPNEKLFF. The CDR3 region has the DNA TGCGCCAGCAGCTTAGGACAGGGCCCTAATGAAAAACTGTTTTTT. Filled out from reference TRBV5-1 and TRBJ1-4, the complete variable domain reads KAGVTQTPRYLIKTRGQQVTLSCSPISGHRSVSWYQQTPGQGLQFLFEYFSETQRNKGNFPGRFSGRQFSNSRSEMNVSTLELGDSALYLCASSLGQGPNEKLFFGSGTQLSVL.

The chain carries TRBV5-6 and TRBJ1-1; 12 nucleotides line up with TRBD1. In germline, CDR1 is SGHDT, CDR2 YYEEEE. The J segment lost 1 base and the V segment lost 3 bases, leaving 10 bases of the junction unmatched. The CDR3 runs 18 residues. CDR3 coding DNA: TGTGCCAGCAGCTCTGGGACAGGGGGCCATTATCGGAACACTGAAGCTTTCTTT. It yields the protein CASSSGTGGHYRNTEAFF.

The chain is built from TRBV9 and TRBJ2-2, with D tentatively TRBD2 (6 bases). Trimming shortened V by 7 bases and J by 4 bases, and 20 bases separated the two germline ends. The CDR3 spans 16 residues. Germline CDR1 reads SGDLS; CDR2 reads YYNGEE. Here the CDR3 reads CASLRKVAGFTGELFF. CDR3 sequence (DNA): TGTGCCAGCCTGAGGAAGGTGGCGGGGTTCACCGGGGAGCTGTTTTTT. Combining the CDR3 with reference TRBV9 and TRBJ2-2 gives the whole variable domain DSGVTQTPKHLITATGQRVTLRCSPRSGDLSVYWYQQSLDQGLQFLIQYYNGEERAKGNILERFSAQQFPDLHSELNLSSLELGDSALYFCASLRKVAGFTGELFFGEGSRLTVL.

The chain is built from TRBV2 and TRBJ2-1; D gene ambiguous. From germline, CDR1 is SNHLY and CDR2 FYNNEI. The CDR3 covers 11 residues. Trimming took 5 bases from V and 8 from J, leaving 7 bases between them. The CDR3 region has the DNA TGTGCCAGCAGTCGTCGGGATGAGCAGTTCTTC. Translating gives CASSRRDEQFF.

The chain uses TRBV28 and TRBJ1-4; TRBD1 agrees at 9 bases. CDR3 length: 15 amino acids. Germline trimming cut 5 bases from V and 6 bases from J; bases unmatched to any gene: 7. CDR1 and CDR2 from the germline V gene are MDHEN and SYDVKM. The CDR3 nucleotides are TGTGCCAGCAGTACCTTGGGACAGGGTGATGAAAAACTGTTTTTT. Its translation: CASSTLGQGDEKLFF.

The chain couples TRBV12-5 to TRBJ2-1, with D perhaps matching TRBD2 (6 bases). The V gene's germline CDR1 is LGHNT and CDR2 FRNRAP. The V end lost 0 bases, the J end lost 7 bases, and 19 bases lay between the germline ends. The CDR3 spans 17 residues. CDR3 loop: CASGLVLSGEGINEQFF. The DNA for the CDR3 is TGTGCTAGTGGTTTGGTACTGTCGGGAGAGGGGATTAATGAGCAGTTCTTC.

The V gene is TRBV6-1, the J gene TRBJ1-5; D unclear. The V end lost 6 bases, the J end lost 2 bases, and 14 bases lay between the germline ends. The germline V gene encodes CDR1 MNHNS and CDR2 SASEGT. CDR3 size: 15 residues. The CDR3 reads CASRVEAWGNQPQHF. The DNA of the CDR3 is TGTGCCAGCAGGGTGGAGGCTTGGGGCAATCAGCCCCAGCATTTT.

This clone was seen a handful of times. CDR3 sequence: CASSFRGGEDTQYF. The CDR3 DNA follows: TGTGCCAGCAGTTTTCGGGGGGGAGAGGATACGCAGTATTTT. The chain has TRBV28 and TRBJ2-3, with 8 bases aligning to TRBD2. Unmatched junction bases numbered 5, after V lost 3 bases and J lost 6 bases. Germline-derived CDR1 and CDR2 are MDHEN and SYDVKM. This CDR3 spans 14 amino acids.

This clone was seen only once. The gene calls are TRBV9 and TRBJ1-4; the D is unclear. The CDR3 totals 14 residues. Trimming removed 0 bases at V and 2 bases at J, with 5 bases between. The germline gives CDR1 SGDLS, CDR2 YYNGEE. The CDR3 sequence is CASSVGPTNEKLFF. The CDR3 DNA reads as TGTGCCAGCAGCGTAGGGCCGACTAATGAAAAACTGTTTTTT.

J is TRBJ2-1 and V is TRBV6-1; TRBD1 matches 7 bases. With 8 bases clipped from V and 1 base from J, the junction kept 5 bases outside the gene matches. The length of the CDR3 is 14 residues. Germline V lookup: CDR1 MNHNS, CDR2 SASEGT. This CDR3 reads CASLGQSSYNEQFF. CDR3 DNA: TGTGCCAGCTTGGGACAGTCATCCTACAATGAGCAGTTCTTC.

The chain links TRBV7-9 to TRBJ2-5; perhaps TRBD2 as D (6 bases). CDR1 and CDR2 from the germline V gene are SEHNR and FQNEAQ (reference sequence). This CDR3 has 14 residues. Trimming removed 5 bases from V and 3 bases from J, with 13 bases in between. DNA of the CDR3: TGTGCCAGCAGCCTCGGGGGAGGAAAAGAGACCCAGTACTTC. It is translated as CASSLGGGKETQYF.

The rearrangement links TRBV6-1 to TRBJ1-2; D remains ambiguous. V was shortened by 2 bases and J by 4 bases, with 14 bases between the two germline ends. This CDR3 is built from 15 residues. Germline V gene data show CDR1 as MNHNS and CDR2 as SASEGT. The CDR3 here is CASSERVGGLYGYTF. CDR3 DNA: TGTGCCAGCAGTGAAAGGGTGGGAGGACTCTATGGCTACACCTTC.

The chain uses TRBV27 and TRBJ1-4; D is undetermined. Germline lookup yields CDR1 MNHEY and CDR2 SMNVEV (reference sequence). This CDR3 region has 15 residues. The germline V and J ends were trimmed by 6 bases and 4 bases, with 15 bases remaining between them. CDR3 coding DNA: TGTGCCAGCAGCCCCGGAGGAAGGGTTAATGAAAAACTGTTTTTT. It specifies CASSPGGRVNEKLFF.

This rearrangement joins TRBV30 to TRBJ2-7, with D possibly being TRBD1 (6 bases). The CDR3 is 12 residues long. The V gene's germline CDR1 is GTSNPN and CDR2 SVGIG (reference sequence). In DNA form, the CDR3 reads TGTGCTTTCTTAGGGGGCTCCTACGAGCAGTACTTC. Amino acid sequence: CAFLGGSYEQYF.